The 13 T cell receptor beta chains given below trace back to one sample, sequenced in a study of blood T cell repertoires in COVID-19. TCRdb's copy holds only in-frame clones and misses some; the assay was immunoSEQ multiplex PCR. Of 350,000 to 400,000 clones in the sample, roughly 87% were seen once. The specimen sequenced was PBMCs or T cells enriched from blood (not recorded which). These receptors all come from a woman in her thirties who had recovered from COVID-19.

V is TRBV18 and J is TRBJ1-3; 7 bases line up with TRBD1. Trimming took 2 bases from V and 3 from J; bases not matched to a gene: 7. The CDR3 extends over 16 amino acids. In germline, CDR1 is KGHSH, CDR2 LQKENI. The CDR3 sequence: CASSPLEGAGGNTIYF. As DNA, the CDR3 is TGTGCCAGCTCACCATTGGAGGGGGCTGGTGGAAACACCATATATTTT.

The gene calls are TRBV9 and TRBJ2-1; no clear D. Between the trimmed V and J ends, which lost 0 bases and 6 bases, there was a span of 4 bases. Germline-derived CDR1 and CDR2 are SGDLS and YYNGEE. The CDR3 is made up of 12 amino acids. The CDR3 DNA follows: TGTGCCAGCAGCGTAGTATTCAATGAGCAGTTCTTC. It is translated as CASSVVFNEQFF. The full variable domain, completed using reference TRBV9 and TRBJ2-1, is DSGVTQTPKHLITATGQRVTLRCSPRSGDLSVYWYQQSLDQGLQFLIQYYNGEERAKGNILERFSAQQFPDLHSELNLSSLELGDSALYFCASSVVFNEQFFGPGTRLTVL.

A word on this clone: Germline and junction disagree at one end, which may indicate a read error. The chain employs TRBV5-1 and TRBJ2-7; D perhaps matches TRBD1 (6 bases). CDR3 length: 14 residues. CDR1 and CDR2 from the germline V gene are SGHRS and YFSETQ. As DNA, the CDR3 is TGCGCCAGCAGCTTGGACAGGGAATTGTACGAGCAATACTTC. Translated, it gives CASSLDRELYEQYF.

The V call is TRBV28, the J call TRBJ2-7; 7 bases are shared with TRBD2. The length of the CDR3 is 15 residues. Per germline, CDR1 MDHEN and CDR2 SYDVKM. After removal of 6 bases from V and 0 bases from J, the junction contained 8 bases not matched to a gene. The CDR3 coding sequence is TGTGCCAGCAGCGGGAGCGGGGCGATCTCCTACGAGCAGTACTTC. Protein product: CASSGSGAISYEQYF.

The CDR3 sequence is CASSWSRDRAYGYTF. The CDR3 bases are TGTGCCAGCAGTTGGTCGCGGGACAGGGCCTATGGCTACACCTTC. The chain links TRBV6-2 or TRBV6-3 to TRBJ1-2; TRBD1 matches 9 bases. The junction had 7 bases not matched to a gene; V was cut back by 4 bases and J by 4 bases. The CDR3 length is 15 residues. From germline, CDR1 is MNHEY and CDR2 SVGEGT.

The V gene is TRBV27, the J gene TRBJ2-2; a weak D match, TRBD2 (6 bases). The CDR3 length is 16 residues. V shed 5 bases and J shed 4 bases, with 17 bases lying between them. Germline V gene sequence: CDR1 MNHEY, CDR2 SMNVEV (reference sequence). Here the CDR3 DNA reads TGTGCCAGCAGTCCCCGGGGCGGGATCGGCACCGGGGAGCTGTTTTTT. Its protein is CASSPRGGIGTGELFF.

This clone was seen a handful of times. The genes are TRBV7-9 and TRBJ2-2, with TRBD1 identical over 12 bases. Germline CDR1 reads SEHNR; CDR2 reads FQNEAQ (reference sequence). The CDR3 contains 16 residues. Unmatched junction bases numbered 4, after V lost 2 bases and J lost 6 bases. The chain's CDR3 is CASSLRDRGQPGELFF. The CDR3, as DNA: TGTGCCAGCAGCTTAAGGGACAGGGGGCAGCCCGGGGAGCTGTTTTTT.

The chain has TRBV7-2 and TRBJ2-3, with 8 bases aligning to TRBD1. This CDR3 is built from 14 residues. V trimming: 5 bases; J trimming: 5 bases; junction bases outside the gene matches: 6. Per germline, CDR1 SGHTA and CDR2 FQGNSA. Here the CDR3 reads CASSPDRAVDTQYF. DNA of the CDR3: TGTGCCAGCAGCCCGGACAGGGCGGTAGATACGCAGTATTTT.

The rearrangement links TRBV6-2 or TRBV6-3 to TRBJ1-5; D is unresolved. V gave up 0 bases and J gave up 0 bases, with 18 bases separating them. The CDR3 sequence is 19 residues long. The germline gives CDR1 MNHEY, CDR2 SVGEGT. In DNA form, the CDR3 reads TGTGCCAGCAGTTACTCACGTCCCCGGAGAAACAATAGCAATCAGCCCCAGCATTTT. Amino acids: CASSYSRPRRNNSNQPQHF.

This chain uses TRBV28 with TRBJ1-2; D unresolved. Germline V gives CDR1 MDHEN, CDR2 SYDVKM. CDR3 length equals 13 residues. V lost 1 base to trimming and J lost 5 bases, with 8 bases between them. CDR3 amino acids: CASSLLAEYGYTF. As DNA, the CDR3 is TGTGCCAGCAGTTTATTGGCAGAATATGGCTACACCTTC.

Remarks on this clone: Other DNA sequences within the sample encode an identical CDR3. The CDR3: CASSHPSGRGTYNEQFF. CDR3 DNA: TGCGCCAGCAGCCACCCATCGGGGCGGGGAACCTACAATGAGCAGTTCTTC. The rearrangement uses TRBV4-1 and TRBJ2-1; D possibly corresponds to TRBD2 (6 bases). With 3 bases removed from V and 2 bases from J, the gap between germline ends came to 17 bases. Per germline, CDR1 MGHRA and CDR2 YSYEKL. The CDR3 runs 17 residues.

Only a few counts were recorded for this clone. The rearrangement uses TRBV11-2 and TRBJ1-1; tentative D call: TRBD1 (5 bases). Between the trimmed V and J ends, which lost 3 bases and 4 bases, there was a span of 12 bases. The CDR3 is made up of 14 amino acids. Germline CDR1 SGHAT, CDR2 FQNNGV. The DNA for the CDR3 is TGTGCCAGCAGCTTCGGGGGTTCCATCACTGAAGCTTTCTTT. Protein product: CASSFGGSITEAFF.

The rearrangement links TRBV27 to TRBJ2-7, with D uncertain. V gave up 0 bases and J gave up 4 bases, with 7 bases separating them. Per germline, CDR1 MNHEY and CDR2 SMNVEV (reference sequence). CDR3 length: 13 residues. The CDR3, as DNA: TGTGCCAGCAGTTTATCCCAGTTATACGAGCAGTACTTC. Protein: CASSLSQLYEQYF.